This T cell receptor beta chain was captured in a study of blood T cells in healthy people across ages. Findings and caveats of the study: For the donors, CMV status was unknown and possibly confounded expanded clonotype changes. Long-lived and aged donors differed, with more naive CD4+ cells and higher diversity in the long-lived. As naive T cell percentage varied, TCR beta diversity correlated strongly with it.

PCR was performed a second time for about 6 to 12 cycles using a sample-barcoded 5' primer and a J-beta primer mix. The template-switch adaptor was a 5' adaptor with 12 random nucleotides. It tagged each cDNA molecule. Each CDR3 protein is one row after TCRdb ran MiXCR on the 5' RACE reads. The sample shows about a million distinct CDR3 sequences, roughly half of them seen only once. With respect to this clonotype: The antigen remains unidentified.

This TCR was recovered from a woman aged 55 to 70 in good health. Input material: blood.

The CDR3 loop reads CASSLMSKETQYF. The CDR3 DNA sequence: TGTGCCAGCAGCTTAATGAGTAAGGAGACCCAGTACTTC. This sequence joins TRBV11-3 and TRBJ2-7; D ambiguous. The DNA end is a closer match to TRBJ2-5, so the J assignment may be wrong. The CDR3 spans 13 residues. Germline values: CDR1 SGHNT, CDR2 YENEEA.